Below, one T cell receptor (beta chain) is given with its context. This specimen belongs to a study of blood T cell repertoires in COVID-19. On the study more broadly: COVID-19 samples, acute and convalescent, were from the United States, Italy and Spain. The analysed material was cDNA or gDNA that came from T cells, B-cell-depleted T cells, or PBMCs.

In the original processing: It was from reference gene primer amplification that nucleated cell counts were estimated. Repertoires were generated with immunoSEQ multiplex PCR, while TCRdb's copy carries only in-frame clones and drops some. V and J calls and clone size are given by that table; D and trimming were obtained from the DNA. Among more than 200,000 clones, approximately 83% were seen once, and the ten largest hold over 7.5%. The CDR3 contains 13 residues. CDR1 and CDR2 from the germline V gene are SGHTA and FQGNSA. The ends were cut back, 5 bases at V and 3 bases at J, with 11 bases in the middle.

This receptor was identified in an elderly man with acute or convalescent COVID-19. The chain is built from TRBV7-2 and TRBJ2-7; tentative D call: TRBD2 (5 bases). The sequenced material came from peripheral blood. CDR3 sequence reads: CASSLGVHYEQYF. The CDR3 DNA reads as TGTGCCAGCAGCCTCGGGGTTCACTACGAGCAGTACTTC.